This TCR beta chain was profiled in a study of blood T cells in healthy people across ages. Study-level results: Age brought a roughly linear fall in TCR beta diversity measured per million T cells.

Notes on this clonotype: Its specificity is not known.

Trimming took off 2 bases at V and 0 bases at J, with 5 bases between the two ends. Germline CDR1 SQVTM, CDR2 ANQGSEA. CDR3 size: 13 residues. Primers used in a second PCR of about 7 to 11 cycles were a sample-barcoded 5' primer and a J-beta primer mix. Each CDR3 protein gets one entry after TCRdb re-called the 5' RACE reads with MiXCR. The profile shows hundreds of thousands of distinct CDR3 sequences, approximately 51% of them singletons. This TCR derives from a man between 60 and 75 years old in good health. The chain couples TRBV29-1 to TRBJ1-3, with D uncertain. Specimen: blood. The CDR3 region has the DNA TGCAGCGTTGAACCAGGCTCTGGAAACACCATATATTTT. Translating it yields CSVEPGSGNTIYF.